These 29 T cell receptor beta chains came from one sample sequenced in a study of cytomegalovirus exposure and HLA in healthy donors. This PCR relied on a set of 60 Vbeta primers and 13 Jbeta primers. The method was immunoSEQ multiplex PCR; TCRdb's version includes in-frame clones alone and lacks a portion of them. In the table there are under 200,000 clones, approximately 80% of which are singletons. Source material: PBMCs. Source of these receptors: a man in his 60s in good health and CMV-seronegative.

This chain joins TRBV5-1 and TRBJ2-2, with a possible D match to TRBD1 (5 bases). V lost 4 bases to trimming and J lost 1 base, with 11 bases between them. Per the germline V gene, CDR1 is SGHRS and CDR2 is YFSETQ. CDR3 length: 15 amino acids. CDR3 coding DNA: TGCGCCAGCAGCACAGTCGACAGGAACACCGGGGAGCTGTTTTTT. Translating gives CASSTVDRNTGELFF. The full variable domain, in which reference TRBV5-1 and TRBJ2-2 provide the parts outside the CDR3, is KAGVTQTPRYLIKTRGQQVTLSCSPISGHRSVSWYQQTPGQGLQFLFEYFSETQRNKGNFPGRFSGRQFSNSRSEMNVSTLELGDSALYLCASSTVDRNTGELFFGEGSRLTVL.

CDR3 protein: CASSSDRALGVHEQYF. CDR3 coding DNA: TGTGCCAGCAGCTCGGATAGAGCCCTAGGCGTCCACGAGCAGTACTTC. This chain uses TRBV5-4 with TRBJ2-7; D uncertain. The germline V and J ends were trimmed by 3 bases and 5 bases, with 21 bases remaining between them. CDR1 SGHNT and CDR2 YYREEE come from the germline V gene (reference sequence). CDR3 length equals 16 residues.

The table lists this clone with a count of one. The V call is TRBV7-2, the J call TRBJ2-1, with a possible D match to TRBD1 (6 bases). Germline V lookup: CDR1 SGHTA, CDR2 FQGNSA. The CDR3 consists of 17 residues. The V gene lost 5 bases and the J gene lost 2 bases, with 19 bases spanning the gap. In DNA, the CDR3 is TGTGCCAGCAGCCACGCGTCCGGGACACCTACCTACAATGAGCAGTTCTTC. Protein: CASSHASGTPTYNEQFF.

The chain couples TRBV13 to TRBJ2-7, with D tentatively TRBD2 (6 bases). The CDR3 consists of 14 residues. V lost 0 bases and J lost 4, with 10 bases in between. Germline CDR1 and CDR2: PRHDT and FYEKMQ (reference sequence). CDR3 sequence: CASSLGGSGYEQYF. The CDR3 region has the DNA TGTGCCAGCAGCTTAGGCGGGAGTGGATACGAGCAGTACTTC. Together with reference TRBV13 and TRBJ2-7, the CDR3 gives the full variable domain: AAGVIQSPRHLIKEKRETATLKCYPIPRHDTVYWYQQGPGQDPQFLISFYEKMQSDKGSIPDRFSAQQFSDYHSELNMSSLELGDSALYFCASSLGGSGYEQYFGPGTRLTVT.

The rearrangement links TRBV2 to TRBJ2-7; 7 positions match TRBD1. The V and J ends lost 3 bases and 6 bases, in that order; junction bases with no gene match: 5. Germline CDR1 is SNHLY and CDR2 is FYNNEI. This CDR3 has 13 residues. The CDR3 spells CASSDVGGPEQYF. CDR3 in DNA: TGTGCCAGCAGTGATGTAGGGGGCCCCGAGCAGTACTTC.

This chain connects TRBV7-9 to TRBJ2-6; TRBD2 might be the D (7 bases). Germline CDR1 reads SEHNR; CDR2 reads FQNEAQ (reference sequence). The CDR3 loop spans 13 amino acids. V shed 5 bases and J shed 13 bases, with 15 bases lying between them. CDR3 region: CASSPRGGRVLTF. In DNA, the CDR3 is TGTGCCAGCAGCCCGAGGGGGGGACGGGTCCTGACTTTC.

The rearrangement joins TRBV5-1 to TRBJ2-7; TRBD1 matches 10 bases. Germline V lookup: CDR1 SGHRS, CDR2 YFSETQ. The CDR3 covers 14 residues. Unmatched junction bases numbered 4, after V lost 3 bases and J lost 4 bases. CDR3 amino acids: CASSSTGQGYEQYF. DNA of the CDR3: TGCGCCAGCAGCTCCACGGGACAGGGGTACGAGCAGTACTTC.

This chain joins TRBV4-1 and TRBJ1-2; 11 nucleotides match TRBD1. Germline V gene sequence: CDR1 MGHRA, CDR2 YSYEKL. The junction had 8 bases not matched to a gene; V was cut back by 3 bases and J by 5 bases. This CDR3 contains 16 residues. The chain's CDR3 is CASSQRTGGARYGYTF. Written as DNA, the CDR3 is TGCGCCAGCAGCCAGAGGACAGGGGGCGCAAGGTATGGCTACACCTTC.

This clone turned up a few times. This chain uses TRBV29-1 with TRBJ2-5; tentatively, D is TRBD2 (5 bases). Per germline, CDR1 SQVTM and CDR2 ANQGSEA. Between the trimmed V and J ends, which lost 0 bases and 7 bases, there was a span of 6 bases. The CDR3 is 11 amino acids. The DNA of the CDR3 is TGCAGCGTTGAAGATCGGGGGACCCAGTACTTC. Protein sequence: CSVEDRGTQYF. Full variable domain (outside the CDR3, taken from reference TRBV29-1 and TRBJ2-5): SAVISQKPSRDICQRGTSLTIQCQVDSQVTMMFWYRQQPGQSLTLIATANQGSEATYESGFVIDKFPISRPNLTFSTLTVSNMSPEDSSIYLCSVEDRGTQYFGPGTRLLVL.

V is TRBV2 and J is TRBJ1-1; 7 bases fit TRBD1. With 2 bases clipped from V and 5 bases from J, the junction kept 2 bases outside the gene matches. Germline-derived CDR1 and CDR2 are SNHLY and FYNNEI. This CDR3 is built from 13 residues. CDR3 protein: CASSETTGTEAFF. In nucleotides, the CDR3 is TGTGCCAGCAGTGAAACGACAGGGACTGAAGCTTTCTTT.

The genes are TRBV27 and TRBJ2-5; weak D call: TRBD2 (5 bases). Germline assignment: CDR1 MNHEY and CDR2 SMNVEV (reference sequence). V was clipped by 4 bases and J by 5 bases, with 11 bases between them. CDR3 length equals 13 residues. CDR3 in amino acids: CASSSRVAETQYF. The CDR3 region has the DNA TGTGCCAGCAGTTCGCGGGTAGCGGAGACCCAGTACTTC.

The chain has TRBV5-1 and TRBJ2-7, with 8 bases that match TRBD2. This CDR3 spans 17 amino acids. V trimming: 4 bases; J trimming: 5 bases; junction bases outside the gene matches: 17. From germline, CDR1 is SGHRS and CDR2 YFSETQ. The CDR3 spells CASSGTGTRGGSDEQYF. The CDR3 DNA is TGCGCCAGCAGCGGGACCGGGACTAGGGGCGGCTCGGACGAGCAGTACTTC.

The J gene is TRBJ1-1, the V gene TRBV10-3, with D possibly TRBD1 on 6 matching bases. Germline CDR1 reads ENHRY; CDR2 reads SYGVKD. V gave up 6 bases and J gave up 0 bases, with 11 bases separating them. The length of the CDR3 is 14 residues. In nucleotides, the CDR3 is TGTGCCATCAGCCGGGGGGCCATGAACACTGAAGCTTTCTTT. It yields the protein CAISRGAMNTEAFF.

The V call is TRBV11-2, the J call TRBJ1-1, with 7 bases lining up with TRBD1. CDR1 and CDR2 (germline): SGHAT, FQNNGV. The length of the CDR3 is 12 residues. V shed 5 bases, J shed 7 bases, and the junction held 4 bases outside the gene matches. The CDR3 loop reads CASSQRDSEAFF. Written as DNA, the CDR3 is TGTGCCAGCAGCCAAAGGGACAGTGAAGCTTTCTTT.

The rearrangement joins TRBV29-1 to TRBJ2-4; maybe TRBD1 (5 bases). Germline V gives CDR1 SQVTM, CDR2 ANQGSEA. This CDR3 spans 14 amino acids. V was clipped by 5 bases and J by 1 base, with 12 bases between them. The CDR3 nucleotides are TGCAGCGTTCGACAGACCCTGGCCAAAAACATTCAGTACTTC. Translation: CSVRQTLAKNIQYF.

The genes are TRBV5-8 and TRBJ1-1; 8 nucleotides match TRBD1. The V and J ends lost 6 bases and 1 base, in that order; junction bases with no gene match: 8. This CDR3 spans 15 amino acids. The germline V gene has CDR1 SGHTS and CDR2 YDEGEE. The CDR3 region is CASNPGTGANTEAFF. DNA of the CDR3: TGTGCCAGCAACCCGGGGACAGGAGCGAACACTGAAGCTTTCTTT.

The CDR3, as DNA: TGTGCCAGCACCTCGTTGTCCTACGAGCAGTACTTC. Its protein product is CASTSLSYEQYF. The chain is built from TRBV6-1 and TRBJ2-7; D unclear. The ends were cut back, 7 bases at V and 1 base at J, with 8 bases in the middle. Per germline, CDR1 MNHNS and CDR2 SASEGT. This CDR3 spans 12 amino acids.

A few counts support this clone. The CDR3 DNA is TGTGCCAGCAGCTTATGGCAGGCCTATGGCTACACCTTC. Its protein is CASSLWQAYGYTF. The J gene is TRBJ1-2, the V gene TRBV7-2; D is undetermined. The CDR3 has 13 residues. V was cut by 2 bases and J by 4 bases, with 8 bases left in between. The germline gives CDR1 SGHTA, CDR2 FQGNSA. Combining the CDR3 with reference TRBV7-2 and TRBJ1-2 gives the whole variable domain GAGVSQSPSNKVTEKGKDVELRCDPISGHTALYWYRQSLGQGLEFLIYFQGNSAPDKSGLPSDRFSAERTGGSVSTLTIQRTQQEDSAVYLCASSLWQAYGYTFGSGTRLTVV.

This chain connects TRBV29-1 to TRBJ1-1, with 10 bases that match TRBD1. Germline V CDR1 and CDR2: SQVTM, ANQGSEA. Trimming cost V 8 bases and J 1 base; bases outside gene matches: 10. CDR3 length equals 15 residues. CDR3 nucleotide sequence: TGCAGCTCTTCAGGGGACAGGGGTGCGAACACTGAAGCTTTCTTT. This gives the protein CSSSGDRGANTEAFF.

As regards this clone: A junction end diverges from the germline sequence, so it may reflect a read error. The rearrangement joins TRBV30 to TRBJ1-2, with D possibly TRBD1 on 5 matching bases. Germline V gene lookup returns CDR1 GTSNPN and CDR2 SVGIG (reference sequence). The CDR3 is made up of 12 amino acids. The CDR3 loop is CSWSPWGDGYTF. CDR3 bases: TGTTCCTGGAGTCCGTGGGGGGATGGCTACACCTTC. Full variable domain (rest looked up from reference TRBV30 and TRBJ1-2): SQTIHQWPATLVQPVGSPLSLECTVEGTSNPNLYWYRQAAGRGLQLLFYSVGIGQISSEVPQNLSASRPQDRQFILSSKKLLLSDSGFYLCSWSPWGDGYTFGSGTRLTVV.

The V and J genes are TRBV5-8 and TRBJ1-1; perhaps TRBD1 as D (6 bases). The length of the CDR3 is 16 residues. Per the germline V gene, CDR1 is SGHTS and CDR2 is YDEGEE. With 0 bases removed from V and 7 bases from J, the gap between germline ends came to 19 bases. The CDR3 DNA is TGTGCCAGCAGCTTGGCAGGAACAGGGTTGACCTATGAAGCTTTCTTT. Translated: CASSLAGTGLTYEAFF.

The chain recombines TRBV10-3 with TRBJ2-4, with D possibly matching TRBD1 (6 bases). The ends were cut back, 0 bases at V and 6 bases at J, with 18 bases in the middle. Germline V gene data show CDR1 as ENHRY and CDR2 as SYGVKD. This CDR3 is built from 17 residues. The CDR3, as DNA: TGTGCCATCAGTGAGTCGACTTCAGGGGTTGGGGGAAACATTCAGTACTTC. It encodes CAISESTSGVGGNIQYF.

The CDR3 sequence: CSVDRGLGTEAFF. CDR3 nucleotide sequence: TGCAGCGTTGACAGGGGGCTTGGCACTGAAGCTTTCTTT. V gene TRBV29-1 combines with J gene TRBJ1-1; 8 bases agree with TRBD1. Germline lookup yields CDR1 SQVTM and CDR2 ANQGSEA. V lost 3 bases and J lost 4; bases outside the gene matches: 4. The CDR3 has 13 residues.

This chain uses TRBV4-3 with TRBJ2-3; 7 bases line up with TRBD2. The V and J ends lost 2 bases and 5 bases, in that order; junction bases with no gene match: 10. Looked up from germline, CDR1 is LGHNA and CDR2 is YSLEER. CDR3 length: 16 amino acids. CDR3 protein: CASSQSGREWGDTQYF. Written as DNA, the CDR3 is TGCGCCAGCAGCCAATCTGGGCGGGAGTGGGGAGATACGCAGTATTTT.

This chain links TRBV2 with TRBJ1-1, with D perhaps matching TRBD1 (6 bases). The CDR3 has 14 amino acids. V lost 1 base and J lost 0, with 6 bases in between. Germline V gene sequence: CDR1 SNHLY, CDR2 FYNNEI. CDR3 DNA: TGTGCCAGCAGTGAAGACAGGGTGAACACTGAAGCTTTCTTT. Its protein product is CASSEDRVNTEAFF.

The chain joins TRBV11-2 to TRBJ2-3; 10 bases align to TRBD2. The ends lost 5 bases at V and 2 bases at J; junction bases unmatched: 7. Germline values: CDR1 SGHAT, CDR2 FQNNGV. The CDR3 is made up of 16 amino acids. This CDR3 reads CASSTTSGVITDTQYF. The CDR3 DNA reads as TGTGCCAGCAGCACCACTAGCGGGGTGATCACAGATACGCAGTATTTT.

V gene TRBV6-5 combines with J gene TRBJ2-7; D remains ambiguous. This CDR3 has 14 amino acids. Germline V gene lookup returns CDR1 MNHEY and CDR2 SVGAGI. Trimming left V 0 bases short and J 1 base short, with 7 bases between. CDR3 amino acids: CASSYSQTSYEQYF. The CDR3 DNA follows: TGTGCCAGCAGTTACTCGCAGACTTCCTACGAGCAGTACTTC.

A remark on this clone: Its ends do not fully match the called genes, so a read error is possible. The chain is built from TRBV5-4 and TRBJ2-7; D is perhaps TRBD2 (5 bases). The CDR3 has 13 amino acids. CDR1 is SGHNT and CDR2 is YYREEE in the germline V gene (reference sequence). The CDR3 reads CASSQVAGYEQYF. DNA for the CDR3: TGCGCCAGCAGCCAAGTGGCGGGCTACGAGCAGTACTTC.

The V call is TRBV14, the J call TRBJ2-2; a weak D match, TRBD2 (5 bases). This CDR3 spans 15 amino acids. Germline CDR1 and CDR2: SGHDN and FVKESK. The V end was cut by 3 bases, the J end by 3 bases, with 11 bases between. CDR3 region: CASSHERVHTGELFF. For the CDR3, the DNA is TGTGCCAGCAGCCATGAGAGGGTACACACCGGGGAGCTGTTTTTT.